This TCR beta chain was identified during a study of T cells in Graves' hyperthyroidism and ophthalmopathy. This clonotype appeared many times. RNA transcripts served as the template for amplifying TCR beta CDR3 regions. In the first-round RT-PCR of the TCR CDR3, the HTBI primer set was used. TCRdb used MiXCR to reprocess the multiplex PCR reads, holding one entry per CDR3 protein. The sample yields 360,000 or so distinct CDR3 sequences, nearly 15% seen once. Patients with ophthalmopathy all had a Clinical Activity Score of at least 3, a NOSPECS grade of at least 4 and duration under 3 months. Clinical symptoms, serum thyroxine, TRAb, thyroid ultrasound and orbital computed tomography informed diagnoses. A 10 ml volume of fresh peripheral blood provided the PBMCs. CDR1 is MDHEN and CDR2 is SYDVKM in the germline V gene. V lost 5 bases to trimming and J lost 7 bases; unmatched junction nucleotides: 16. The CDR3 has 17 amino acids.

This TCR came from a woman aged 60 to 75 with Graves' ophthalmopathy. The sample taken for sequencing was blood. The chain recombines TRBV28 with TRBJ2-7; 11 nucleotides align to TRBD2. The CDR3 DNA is TGTGCCAGCAGTCCCACTAGCGGGAGCTCCTACGGAGGAGAGCAGTACTTC. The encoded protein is CASSPTSGSSYGGEQYF.